A selection of T cell receptor beta chains follows, all from one sample in a study of blood T cell repertoires in COVID-19. Using immunoSEQ multiplex PCR, the repertoire was profiled, and TCRdb retains in-frame clones only, with some absent. The table shows a few hundred thousand clones, with around 88% occurring only once. The sequenced material came from peripheral blood. These receptors all come from a woman aged 25 to 45 who had recovered from COVID-19. Both conserved end residues are part of each CDR3. The D gene is left open where the match is weak. Only some rows state a clone size, as once, few, many or a class for expanded clones.

CDR3: CASSPSGGGLSYNEQFF
DNA: TGTGCCAGCAGCCCCTCGGGCGGGGGGCTCTCCTACAATGAGCAGTTCTTC
size: once
D: TRBD2
J: TRBJ2-1
V: TRBV7-2

CDR3: CASSLGAGNSNQPQHF
DNA: TGTGCCAGCAGCTTAGGAGCGGGGAACAGCAATCAGCCCCAGCATTTT
size: -
D: -
J: TRBJ1-5
V: TRBV11-2

CDR3: CAWTRGGKNGELFF
DNA: TGTGCCTGGACCCGGGGGGGGAAAAACGGGGAGCTGTTTTTT
size: few
D: TRBD2
J: TRBJ2-2
V: TRBV30

CDR3: CASSPTGSTEAFF
DNA: TGTGCCAGCAGCCCGACAGGGTCTACTGAAGCTTTCTTT
size: -
D: TRBD1
J: TRBJ1-1
V: TRBV7-3

CDR3: CASSLAGTSDDEQYF
DNA: TGTGCCAGCAGCTTGGCCGGGACTAGCGACGACGAGCAGTACTTC
size: -
D: TRBD2
J: TRBJ2-7
V: TRBV5-4

CDR3: CASSQGQGSGEQYF
DNA: TGTGCCAGCAGTCAGGGACAGGGATCAGGCGAGCAGTACTTC
size: -
D: TRBD1
J: TRBJ2-7
V: TRBV6-5

CDR3: CASSQGLGTGGLYGYTF
DNA: TGCGCCAGCAGCCAAGGCCTCGGGACAGGGGGCCTCTATGGCTACACCTTC
size: few
D: TRBD1
J: TRBJ1-2
V: TRBV4-1

CDR3: CASSFSGGAPNEQFF
DNA: TGTGCCAGCAGCTTTAGCGGGGGGGCACCGAATGAGCAGTTCTTC
size: -
D: TRBD2
J: TRBJ2-1
V: TRBV7-2

CDR3: CASSVSSTGNNQPQHF
DNA: TGTGCCAGCAGTGTTAGTAGTACAGGGAACAATCAGCCCCAGCATTTT
size: -
D: -
J: TRBJ1-5
V: TRBV27

CDR3: CASSSSPGSGNTIYF
DNA: TGTGCCAGCAGCTCCTCCCCAGGATCGGGAAACACCATATATTTT
size: -
D: -
J: TRBJ1-3
V: TRBV7-8

CDR3: CASSFQTGVAGELFF
DNA: TGTGCCAGCAGCTTCCAGACAGGGGTGGCCGGGGAGCTGTTTTTT
size: -
D: TRBD1
J: TRBJ2-2
V: TRBV11-3

CDR3: CAWGRQGPGAFF
DNA: TGTGCCTGGGGCCGACAGGGCCCGGGGGCTTTCTTT
size: -
D: TRBD1
J: TRBJ1-1
V: TRBV30

CDR3: CASSSGTNGYTF
DNA: TGTGCCAGCAGTTCCGGGACAAATGGCTACACCTTC
size: -
D: -
J: TRBJ1-2
V: TRBV28

CDR3: CASSSSTGRGLYEQYF
DNA: -
size: -
D: -
J: TRBJ2-7
V: TRBV28

CDR3: CASSLVGAGDLSYEQYF
DNA: TGTGCCAGCAGCTTAGTAGGTGCGGGGGACCTATCCTACGAGCAGTACTTC
size: -
D: TRBD2
J: TRBJ2-7
V: TRBV7-2

CDR3: CASSQGANTEAFF
DNA: TGTGCCAGTAGTCAAGGGGCGAACACTGAAGCTTTCTTT
size: -
D: -
J: TRBJ1-1
V: TRBV19

CDR3: CASSLAATPEAFF
DNA: TGTGCCAGCAGCTTGGCTGCTACTCCTGAAGCTTTCTTT
size: -
D: -
J: TRBJ1-1
V: TRBV5-5

CDR3: CASSPEHRGSPLHF
DNA: TGTGCCAGCAGCCCGGAGCACCGGGGTTCACCCCTCCACTTT
size: -
D: -
J: TRBJ1-6
V: TRBV3-1/TRBV3-2

CDR3: CATSPGTSGGVPKNIQYF
DNA: TGTGCCACCAGTCCCGGGACTAGCGGGGGGGTACCCAAAAACATTCAGTACTTC
size: -
D: TRBD2
J: TRBJ2-4
V: TRBV28

CDR3: CASSRRAGLRGGYTF
DNA: TGTGCCAGCAGTCGCCGGGCAGGGCTAAGGGGTGGCTACACCTTC
size: -
D: -
J: TRBJ1-2
V: TRBV6-5

CDR3: CASSLSGTGTEAFF
DNA: TGTGCCAGCAGCTTAAGCGGGACAGGCACTGAAGCTTTCTTT
size: -
D: TRBD1
J: TRBJ1-1
V: TRBV7-3

CDR3: CASSLGPQGYAGELFF
DNA: TGTGCCAGCAGCTTAGGCCCTCAGGGGTATGCGGGGGAGCTGTTTTTT
size: -
D: -
J: TRBJ2-2
V: TRBV13

CDR3: CASSIRQNSPLHF
DNA: TGCGCCAGCAGCATACGACAGAATTCACCCCTCCACTTT
size: -
D: -
J: TRBJ1-6
V: TRBV5-1

CDR3: CASRLLTGNTEAFF
DNA: TGTGCCAGCAGGCTATTGACAGGGAACACTGAAGCTTTCTTT
size: -
D: -
J: TRBJ1-1
V: TRBV7-9

CDR3: CASSSSGLTSRNEKLFF
DNA: TGTGCCAGCAGCTCGTCTGGACTCACCAGCCGCAATGAAAAACTGTTTTTT
size: -
D: -
J: TRBJ1-4
V: TRBV7-9

CDR3: CASSLGAFPNSPLHF
DNA: TGTGCCAGCAGCTTAGGGGCATTCCCTAATTCACCCCTCCACTTT
size: -
D: -
J: TRBJ1-6
V: TRBV13

CDR3: CASSLEAGTGNTIYF
DNA: TGTGCCAGCAGCTTAGAGGCAGGGACTGGAAACACCATATATTTT
size: -
D: -
J: TRBJ1-3
V: TRBV7-9

CDR3: CASSLLLEGNEQFF
DNA: TGTGCCAGCAGCTTACTACTAGAGGGCAATGAGCAGTTCTTC
size: -
D: -
J: TRBJ2-1
V: TRBV11-1

CDR3: CASSETGTFNEQFF
DNA: TGTGCCAGCAGCGAAACCGGGACTTTTAATGAGCAGTTCTTC
size: -
D: -
J: TRBJ2-1
V: TRBV9